The clone carrying this TCR beta chain was seen repeatedly, ten times or more. The CDR3 spans 13 residues. After removal of 5 bases from V and 5 bases from J, the junction contained 3 bases not matched to a gene. The germline gives CDR1 DFQATT, CDR2 SNEGSKA (reference sequence). This sample is drawn from a study of T cells in Graves' hyperthyroidism and ophthalmopathy. The study left out patients who had uncontrolled infection, other autoimmune disease, pregnancy or lactation. Amplification yielded TCR beta CDR3 regions, with RNA transcripts as the source. The TCR CDR3 was amplified in a first-round RT-PCR using the HTBI primer set. TCRdb re-called the multiplex PCR reads through MiXCR, storing one row per CDR3 protein. The table shows around 440,000 distinct CDR3 sequences, with 15% to 19% occurring only once.

The sequence came from a woman aged 18-35 years with Graves' hyperthyroidism. The chain joins TRBV20-1 to TRBJ2-3, with 11 nucleotides matching TRBD2. The source material was blood. This chain's CDR3 is CSALAGGIDTQYF. CDR3 coding DNA: TGCAGTGCTCTAGCGGGGGGTATAGATACGCAGTATTTT.